This T cell receptor (beta chain) is from a study of T-cell reconstitution after alpha-beta-depleted transplantation in children. Study observations and caveats: Several hundred expanded graft clones reportedly supplied alpha-beta T cells about two months after transplant. In some patients, recipient T cells and intrathymic progenitors surviving conditioning explained high day-60 diversity.

A word on this clonotype: Its antigen is still unknown.

Construction of the TCRbeta library involved unique molecular identifiers. In TCRdb, the PCR reads were re-called with MiXCR into one record per CDR3 protein. The table shows about 170,000 distinct CDR3 sequences, with more than 9.5% occurring only once. The sequencing used PBMCs, collected before TCRalphabeta/CD19-depleted stem cell transplant. This clonotype originated in a boy younger than 10 with acute myeloid leukemia, due to receive a stem cell transplant.

This CDR3 reads CASTSLGTDYGYTF. For the CDR3, the DNA is TGTGCCAGCACCTCACTCGGGACAGACTATGGCTACACCTTC. The gene calls are TRBV28 and TRBJ1-2, with 7 positions matching TRBD1. CDR1 and CDR2 from the germline V gene are MDHEN and SYDVKM. V dropped 7 bases and J dropped 3; count of bases not matched to a gene: 8. This CDR3 is built from 14 residues.